This T cell receptor (beta chain) was captured in a study of PD-1 blockade in classical Hodgkin lymphoma. Study-level results: Underlying causes for the observed repertoire differences were not defined, possibly disease activity or prior therapy. With CD4+ cells, TCR diversity rose significantly by C4D1, but not with CD8+ cells.

Sequenced by immunoSEQ multiplex PCR; TCRdb stores in-frame clones only, minus some. The table has about 44,000 clones, around 64% seen once. The time point was: cycle 4 day 1 (C4D1), after less than 7 weeks of nivolumab. Every one of the patients relapsed after autologous stem cell transplantation (brentuximab vedotin exposure was variable). V was shortened by 10 bases and J by 10 bases, with 17 bases between the two germline ends. The germline V gene has CDR1 MNHEY and CDR2 SVGAGI. This CDR3 contains 13 residues. Comment on this clone: The antigen remains undetermined.

The TCR comes from a human donor with classical Hodgkin lymphoma. V gene TRBV6-5 combines with J gene TRBJ1-6, with D maybe TRBD1 (5 bases). Material: peripheral blood mononuclear cells (PBMCs), obtained before the fourth cycle of nivolumab. The CDR3 DNA sequence: TGTGCCATCGGGACGGTCCTGGGGTCACCCCTCCACTTT. Residues: CAIGTVLGSPLHF.